The 3 T cell receptor beta chains below come from one sample, sequenced in a study of cytomegalovirus exposure and HLA in healthy donors. The study ran its PCR with 60 Vbeta and 13 Jbeta primers. Some clones are missing from TCRdb's copy, which holds only in-frame ones; the method was immunoSEQ multiplex PCR. The sample totals some 30,000 clones. Sequencing was done on a sample of PBMCs. Source of these receptors: a middle-aged woman in good health and CMV-seropositive.

This sequence joins TRBV7-2 and TRBJ2-6; no clear D. Germline-derived CDR1 and CDR2 are SGHTA and FQGNSA. Trimming removed 5 bases from V and 4 bases from J, with 18 bases in between. The CDR3 runs to 17 residues. CDR3 protein: CASSVRVVPNGANVLTF. The CDR3 DNA is TGTGCCAGCAGCGTCCGGGTCGTCCCGAACGGGGCCAACGTCCTGACTTTC.

The chain carries TRBV6-5 and TRBJ2-1; D perhaps matches TRBD2 (6 bases). V was shortened by 11 bases and J by 2 bases, with 10 bases between the two germline ends. CDR3 length equals 12 residues. Germline values: CDR1 MNHEY, CDR2 SVGAGI. This CDR3 is CASRGPYNEQFF. For the CDR3, the DNA is TGTGCCTCGCGGGGCCCCTACAATGAGCAGTTCTTC.

V is TRBV28 and J is TRBJ1-5, with a weak D call TRBD1 (6 bases). V was trimmed by 2 bases and J by 5 bases, leaving 13 bases between them. The germline CDR1 and CDR2 sequences are MDHEN and SYDVKM. The CDR3 consists of 15 residues. This chain's CDR3 is CASSLVSRGHQPQHF. The CDR3 DNA reads TGTGCCAGCAGTTTAGTATCCAGGGGTCATCAGCCCCAGCATTTT. The complete variable domain, with remaining parts taken from reference TRBV28 and TRBJ1-5, reads DVKVTQSSRYLVKRTGEKVFLECVQDMDHENMFWYRQDPGLGLRLIYFSYDVKMKEKGDIPEGYSVSREKKERFSLILESASTNQTSMYLCASSLVSRGHQPQHFGDGTRLSIL.